This T cell receptor beta chain was obtained from a study of shared clonotypes between healthy human individuals. Study details: CD4 naive and memory got three plates each, CD8 naive two, CD8 memory one.

The data were produced by immunoSEQ multiplex PCR, yet TCRdb's version contains in-frame clones alone and is incomplete. The table includes roughly 2.4 million clones, 95% detected once. Germline CDR1 is MNHEY and CDR2 is SVGAGI. The CDR3 runs to 15 residues. The V gene lost 7 bases and the J gene lost 2 bases, with 17 bases spanning the gap. The sample taken for sequencing was naive CD4+ T cells sorted from blood. The subset was: CD45RA+ positively selected. The gene calls are TRBV6-5 and TRBJ1-1; tentative D call: TRBD1 (5 bases). The TCR comes from a man younger than 30 in good health. The CDR3 here is CASIRSGDPNTEAFF. Written as DNA, the CDR3 is TGTGCCAGCATTCGTTCGGGGGACCCCAACACTGAAGCTTTCTTT.